The present entry profiles one T cell receptor (beta chain) with its context. This entry comes from a study of control samples from healthy donors and cancer patients. Generated by immunoSEQ multiplex PCR, the TCRdb table keeps only in-frame clones and is missing some. The table lists about 85,000 clones, about 88% of them singletons, with approximately 7.6% in the top ten. The length of the CDR3 is 13 residues. The V end was cut by 10 bases, the J end by 5 bases, with 16 bases between. Germline-derived CDR1 and CDR2 are KGHDR and SFDVKD. V gene TRBV24-1 combines with J gene TRBJ1-1, with a possible D match to TRBD1 (5 bases). The sample taken for sequencing was blood. This clonotype was obtained from a woman aged 55-69 years in good health. Here the CDR3 reads CATREGPWTEAFF. The CDR3, as DNA: TGTGCCACGAGGGAGGGGCCATGGACTGAAGCTTTCTTT.